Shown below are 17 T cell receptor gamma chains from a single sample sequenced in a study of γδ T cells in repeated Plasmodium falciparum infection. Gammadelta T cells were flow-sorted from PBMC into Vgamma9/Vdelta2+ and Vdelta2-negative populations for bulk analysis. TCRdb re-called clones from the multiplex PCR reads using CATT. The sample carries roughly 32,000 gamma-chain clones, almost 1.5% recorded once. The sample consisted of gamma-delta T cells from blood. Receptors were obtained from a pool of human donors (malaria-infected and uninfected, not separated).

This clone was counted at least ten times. The CDR3 loop is CATWDGKGYKKLF. The CDR3 DNA sequence: TGTGCCACCTGGGATGGGAAGGGGTATAAGAAACTCTTT. The chain employs TRGV4 and TRGJ1 or TRGJ2. The CDR3 covers 13 residues. CDR1 EGSTGY and CDR2 YDSYTSSV come from the germline V gene. J lost 7 bases, V lost 0 bases, and 6 bases had no gene match.

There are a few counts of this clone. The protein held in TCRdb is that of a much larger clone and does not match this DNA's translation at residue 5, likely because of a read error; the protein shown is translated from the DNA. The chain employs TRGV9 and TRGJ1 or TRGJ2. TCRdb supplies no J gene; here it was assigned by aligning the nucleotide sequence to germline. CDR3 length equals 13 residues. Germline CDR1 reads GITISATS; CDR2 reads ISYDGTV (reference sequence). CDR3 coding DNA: TGTGCCTTGTGGGGGGTGCCATTGTATAAGAAACTCTTT. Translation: CALWGVPLYKKLF.

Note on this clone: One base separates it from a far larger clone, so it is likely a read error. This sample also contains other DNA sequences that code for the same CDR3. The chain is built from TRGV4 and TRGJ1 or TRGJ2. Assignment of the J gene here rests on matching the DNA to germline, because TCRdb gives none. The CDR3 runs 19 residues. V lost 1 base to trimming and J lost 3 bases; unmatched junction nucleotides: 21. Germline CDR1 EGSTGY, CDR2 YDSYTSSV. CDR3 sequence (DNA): TGTGCCACCTGGGATGGACTAGAATGGATGCACGATTCTTATTATAAGAAACTCTTT. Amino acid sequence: CATWDGLEWMHDSYYKKLF.

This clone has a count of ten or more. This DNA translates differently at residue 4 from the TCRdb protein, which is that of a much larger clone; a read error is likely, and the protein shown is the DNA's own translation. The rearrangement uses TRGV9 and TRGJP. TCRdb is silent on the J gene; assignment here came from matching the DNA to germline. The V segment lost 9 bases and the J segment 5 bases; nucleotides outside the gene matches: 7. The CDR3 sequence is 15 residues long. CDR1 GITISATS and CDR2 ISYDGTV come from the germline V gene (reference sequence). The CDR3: CALRTEELGKKIKVF. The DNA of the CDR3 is TGTGCCTTGCGGACAGAAGAGTTGGGCAAAAAAATCAAGGTATTT.

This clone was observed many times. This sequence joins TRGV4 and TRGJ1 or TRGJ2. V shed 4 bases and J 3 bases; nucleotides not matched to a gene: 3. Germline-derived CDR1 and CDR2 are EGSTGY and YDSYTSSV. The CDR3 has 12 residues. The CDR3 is CATWEVYYKKLF. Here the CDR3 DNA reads TGTGCCACCTGGGAAGTTTATTATAAGAAACTCTTT.

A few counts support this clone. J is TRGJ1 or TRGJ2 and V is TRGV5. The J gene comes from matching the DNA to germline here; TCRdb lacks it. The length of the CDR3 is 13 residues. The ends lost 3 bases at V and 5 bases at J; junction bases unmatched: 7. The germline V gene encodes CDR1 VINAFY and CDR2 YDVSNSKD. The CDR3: CATWDHPNYKKLF. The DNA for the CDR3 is TGTGCCACCTGGGACCATCCCAATTATAAGAAACTCTTT.

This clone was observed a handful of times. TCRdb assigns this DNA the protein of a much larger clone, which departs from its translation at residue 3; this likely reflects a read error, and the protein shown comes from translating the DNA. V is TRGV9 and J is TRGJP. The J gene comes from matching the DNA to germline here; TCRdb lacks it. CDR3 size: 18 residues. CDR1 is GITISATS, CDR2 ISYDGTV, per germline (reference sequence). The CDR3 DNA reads TGTGCCATGTGGGAGGCCCAAAGTATAAGGTTGGGCAAAAAAATCAAGGTATTT. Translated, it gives CAMWEAQSIRLGKKIKVF.

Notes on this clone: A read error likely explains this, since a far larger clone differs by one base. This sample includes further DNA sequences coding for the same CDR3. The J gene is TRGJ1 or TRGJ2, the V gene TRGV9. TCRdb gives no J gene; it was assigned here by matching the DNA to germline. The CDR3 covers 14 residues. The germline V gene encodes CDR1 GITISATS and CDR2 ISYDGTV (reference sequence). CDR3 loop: CALWEGLNYYKKLF. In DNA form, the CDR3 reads TGTGCATTGTGGGAGGGACTAAATTATTATAAGAAACTCTTT.

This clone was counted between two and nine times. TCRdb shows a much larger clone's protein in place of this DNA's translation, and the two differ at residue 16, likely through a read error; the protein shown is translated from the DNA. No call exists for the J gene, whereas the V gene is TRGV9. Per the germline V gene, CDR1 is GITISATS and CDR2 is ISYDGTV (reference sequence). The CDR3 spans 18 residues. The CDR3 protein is CALWEVRDGELGKKIRVF. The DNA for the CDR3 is TGTGCCTTGTGGGAGGTGCGTGATGGAGAGTTGGGCAAAAAAATCAGGGTATTT.

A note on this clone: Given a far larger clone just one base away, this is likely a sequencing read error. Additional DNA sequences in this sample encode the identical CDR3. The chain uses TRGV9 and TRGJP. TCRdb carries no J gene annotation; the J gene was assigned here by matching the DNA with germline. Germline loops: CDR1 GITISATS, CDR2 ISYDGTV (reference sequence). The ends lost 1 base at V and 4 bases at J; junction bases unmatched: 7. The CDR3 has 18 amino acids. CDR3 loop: CALWEVPSQELGKKIKVF. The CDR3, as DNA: TGTGCCTTGTGGGAGGTACCCTCACAAGAGTTGGGCAAAAAAATCAAGGTATTT.

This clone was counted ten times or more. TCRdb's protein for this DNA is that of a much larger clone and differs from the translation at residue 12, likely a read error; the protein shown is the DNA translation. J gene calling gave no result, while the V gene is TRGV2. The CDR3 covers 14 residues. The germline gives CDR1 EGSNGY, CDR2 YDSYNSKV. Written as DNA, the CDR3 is TGTGCCACCTGGGACGGGCCTCAACATCGGGAGGAACTCTTT. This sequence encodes CATWDGPQHREELF.

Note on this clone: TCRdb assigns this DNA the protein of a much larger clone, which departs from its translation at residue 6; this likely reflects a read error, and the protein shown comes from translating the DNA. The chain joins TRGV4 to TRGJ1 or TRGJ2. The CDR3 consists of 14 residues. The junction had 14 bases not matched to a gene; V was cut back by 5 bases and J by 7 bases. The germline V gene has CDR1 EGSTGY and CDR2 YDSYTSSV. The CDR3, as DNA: TGTGCCACCTGGGCCTCGGTCGGAGGCTATAAGAAACTCTTT. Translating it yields CATWASVGGYKKLF.

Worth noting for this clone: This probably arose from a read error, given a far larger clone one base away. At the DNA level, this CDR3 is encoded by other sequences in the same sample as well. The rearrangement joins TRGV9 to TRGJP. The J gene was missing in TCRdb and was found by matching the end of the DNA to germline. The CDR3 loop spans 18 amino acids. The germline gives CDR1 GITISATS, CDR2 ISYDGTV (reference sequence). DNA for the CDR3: TGTGCCTTGTGGGAGGTGAACGAGCAAGAGCTGGGCAAAAAAATCAAGGTATTT. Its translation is CALWEVNEQELGKKIKVF.

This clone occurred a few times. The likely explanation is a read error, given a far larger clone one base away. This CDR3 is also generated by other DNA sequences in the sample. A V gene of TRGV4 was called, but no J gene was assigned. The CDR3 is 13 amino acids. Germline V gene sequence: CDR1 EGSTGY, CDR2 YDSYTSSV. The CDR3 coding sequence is TGTGCCACCTGGGATGCCCAATGGTATAAGAAACTTTTT. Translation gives CATWDAQWYKKLF.

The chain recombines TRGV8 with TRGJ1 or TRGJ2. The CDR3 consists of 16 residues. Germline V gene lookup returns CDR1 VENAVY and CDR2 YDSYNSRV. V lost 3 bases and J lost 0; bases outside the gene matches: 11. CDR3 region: CATWDRRYLNYYKKLF. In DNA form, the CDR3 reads TGTGCCACCTGGGATCGCCGGTACCTGAATTATTATAAGAAACTCTTT.

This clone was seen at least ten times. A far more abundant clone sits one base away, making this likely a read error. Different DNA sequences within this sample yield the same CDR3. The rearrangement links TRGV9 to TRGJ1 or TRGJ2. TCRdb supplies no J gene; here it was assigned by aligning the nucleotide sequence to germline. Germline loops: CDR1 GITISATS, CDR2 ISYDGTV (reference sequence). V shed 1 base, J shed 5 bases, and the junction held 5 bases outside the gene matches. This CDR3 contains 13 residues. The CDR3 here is CALWEVHDYKKLF. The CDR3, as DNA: TGTGCCTTGTGGGAGGTACACGATTATAAGAAACTCTTT.

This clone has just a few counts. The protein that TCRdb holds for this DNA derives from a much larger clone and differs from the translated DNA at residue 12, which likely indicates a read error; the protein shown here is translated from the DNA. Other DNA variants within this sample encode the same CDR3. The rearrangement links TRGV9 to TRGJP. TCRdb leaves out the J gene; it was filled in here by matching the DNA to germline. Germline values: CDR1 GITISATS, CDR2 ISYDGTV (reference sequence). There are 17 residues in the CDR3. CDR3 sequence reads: CALWDPAAELGRKIKVF. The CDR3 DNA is TGTGCCTTGTGGGACCCCGCAGCGGAGTTGGGCAGAAAAATCAAGGTATTT.